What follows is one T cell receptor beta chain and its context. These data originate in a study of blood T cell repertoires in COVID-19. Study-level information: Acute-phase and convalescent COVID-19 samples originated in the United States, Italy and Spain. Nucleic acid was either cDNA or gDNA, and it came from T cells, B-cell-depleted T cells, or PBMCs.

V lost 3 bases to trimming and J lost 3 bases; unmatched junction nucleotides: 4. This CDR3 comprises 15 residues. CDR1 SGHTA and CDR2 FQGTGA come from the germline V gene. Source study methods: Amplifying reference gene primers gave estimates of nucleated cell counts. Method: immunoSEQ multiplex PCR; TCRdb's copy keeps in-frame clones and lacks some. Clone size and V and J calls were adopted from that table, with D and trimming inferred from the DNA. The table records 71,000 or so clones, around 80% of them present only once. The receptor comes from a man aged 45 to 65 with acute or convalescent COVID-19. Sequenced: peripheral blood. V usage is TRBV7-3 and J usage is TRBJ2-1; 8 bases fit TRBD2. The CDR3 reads CASSLEAGVYNEQFF. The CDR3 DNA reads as TGTGCCAGCAGCTTGGAAGCGGGAGTCTACAATGAGCAGTTCTTC.